Listed below are T cell receptor beta chains from one sample, sequenced in a study of T cells after yellow fever vaccination. MiXCR was run by TCRdb on the 5' RACE reads, yielding one entry per CDR3 protein. The table has 510,000 or so distinct CDR3 sequences, 15% to 20% seen once. Sequenced here: PBMCs, sampled 15 days after the yellow fever booster vaccination. The origin of the receptors is a man aged 30-40 years who received the YFV17D yellow fever vaccine. Each CDR3 is given with its conserved first and last residue. D genes are given only for firm matches. Only part of the rows carry a size: once, few, many, or a class if the clone is expanded.

d_call | j_call | clone_size | v_call | cdr3_nt | cdr3_aa
TRBD2 | TRBJ2-3 | NA | TRBV11-2 | TGTGCCAGCAGCTCGGGACTAGTAACAGATACGCAGTATTTT | CASSSGLVTDTQYF
NA | TRBJ1-1 | NA | TRBV6-2/TRBV6-3 | TGTGCCAGCAGTAACGCATTTGTCACTGAAGCTTTCTTT | CASSNAFVTEAFF
TRBD1 | TRBJ2-3 | few | TRBV5-1 | TGCGCCAGCAGCTCCCTCGTACAGGGGGGAACAGATACGCAGTATTTT | CASSSLVQGGTDTQYF
NA | TRBJ1-2 | NA | TRBV28 | TGTGCCAGCAGTTTATCGCCTCTGAGGGGCTACACCTTC | CASSLSPLRGYTF
NA | TRBJ2-7 | many | TRBV12-3/TRBV12-4 | TGTGCCAGCAGTCCGGGACCGAGCTCCGAGCAGTACTTC | CASSPGPSSEQYF
TRBD2 | TRBJ2-1 | few | TRBV7-2 | TGTGCCAGCAGGATTCAGCGGGAGCGGGGCAATGAGCAGTTCTTC | CASRIQRERGNEQFF
NA | TRBJ2-2 | few | TRBV3-1 | TGTGCCAGCAGCCTCTTTTTAGGAGCGAACACCGGGGAGCTGTTTTTT | CASSLFLGANTGELFF
NA | TRBJ1-5 | few | TRBV12-3/TRBV12-4 | TGTGCCAGCAGTTTAAGGACGGAGAATCAGCCCCAGCATTTT | CASSLRTENQPQHF
TRBD1 | TRBJ2-5 | few | TRBV29-1 | TGCAGCGTTGTTTGGACAGGGAAGACCCAGTACTTC | CSVVWTGKTQYF
TRBD2 | TRBJ2-5 | few | TRBV29-1 | TGCAGCGCCGCGGGACTACAAGAGACCCAGTACTTC | CSAAGLQETQYF
NA | TRBJ2-1 | NA | TRBV6-2/TRBV6-3 | TGTGCCAGCAGTGGGGGAGCCACGAATGAGCAGTTCTTC | CASSGGATNEQFF
NA | TRBJ2-2 | few | TRBV10-3 | TGTGCCATCAGTGACAAACAGAACACCGGGGAGCTGTTTTTT | CAISDKQNTGELFF
TRBD2 | TRBJ2-7 | many | TRBV18 | TGTGCCAGCTCACCATGGACTAGCGGACCGGAGGACGAGCAGTACTTC | CASSPWTSGPEDEQYF
TRBD1 | TRBJ1-6 | NA | TRBV5-1 | TGCGCCAGCAGCCCGGACAGGGTAAATTCACCCCTCCACTTT | CASSPDRVNSPLHF
NA | TRBJ2-1 | few | TRBV7-8 | TGTGCCAGCAGCTTAGCGTCCAGCGAAAATGAGCAGTTCTTC | CASSLASSENEQFF
NA | TRBJ2-1 | NA | TRBV5-5 | TGTGCCAGCCTTTTTAAGTCAGATAGTAATGAGCAGTTCTTC | CASLFKSDSNEQFF
NA | TRBJ2-7 | NA | TRBV5-1 | TGCGCCAGCAGCTCCTCTTTTTCCGGGACACCAAAGCAGTACTTC | CASSSSFSGTPKQYF
NA | TRBJ2-6 | NA | TRBV12-3/TRBV12-4 | TGTGCCAGCAGTTACAGGGGAGGCTCTGGGGCCAACGTCCTGACTTTC | CASSYRGGSGANVLTF
NA | TRBJ2-5 | many | TRBV7-2 | TGTGCCAGCAGCCGCCGTGACGAGACCCAGTACTTC | CASSRRDETQYF
NA | TRBJ2-2 | few | TRBV7-2 | TGTGCCAGCAGCTTGAGGGGTCCGAACACCGGGGAGCTGTTTTTT | CASSLRGPNTGELFF
TRBD2 | TRBJ2-5 | NA | TRBV12-3/TRBV12-4 | TGTGCCAGCAGCACCCCGGGACTAGCGGGAGGGATTCAAGAGACCCAGTACTTC | CASSTPGLAGGIQETQYF
TRBD2 | TRBJ2-1 | few | TRBV5-1 | TGCGCCAGCAGCCAACCGGGACTAGCGGAGACTAATGAGCAGTTCTTC | CASSQPGLAETNEQFF
NA | TRBJ1-6 | few | TRBV7-2 | TGTGCCAGCAGCTTAGGTTGGCAGGGCTACTCACCCCTCCACTTT | CASSLGWQGYSPLHF
TRBD1 | TRBJ2-5 | NA | TRBV7-9 | TGTGCCAGCAGCTTACCCCTTAAGGGACAGGGGTCGGAGACCCAGTACTTC | CASSLPLKGQGSETQYF
NA | TRBJ2-1 | NA | TRBV6-5 | TGTGCCAGCAGTTATTTTGACAGCTCCTACAATGAGCAGTTCTTC | CASSYFDSSYNEQFF
NA | TRBJ2-2 | NA | TRBV10-2 | TGCGCCAGCGAAAGAGACACCGGGGAGCTGTTTTTT | CASERDTGELFF
NA | TRBJ1-5 | NA | TRBV15 | TGTGCCACCAGCGGATGGACACAAAATCAGCCCCAGCATTTT | CATSGWTQNQPQHF
NA | TRBJ1-1 | few | TRBV28 | TGTGCCAGCAGTTTGTCCGGCCATGAAGCTTTCTTT | CASSLSGHEAFF
TRBD1 | TRBJ2-5 | NA | TRBV2 | TGTGCCAGCGGCCTTCGCAGGGGGCCGGAGACCCAGTACTTC | CASGLRRGPETQYF
TRBD2 | TRBJ2-7 | NA | TRBV29-1 | TGCAGCGTCCGGGCCCGACTAGCAGCCGGGGAGCAGTACTTC | CSVRARLAAGEQYF
NA | TRBJ2-1 | NA | TRBV10-3 | TGTGCCATCAGTGGGAGCGGATACAATGAGCAGTTCTTC | CAISGSGYNEQFF
NA | TRBJ1-1 | NA | TRBV12-3/TRBV12-4 | TGTGCCAGCGGGTGGGCCGGCACTGAAGCTTTCTTT | CASGWAGTEAFF
TRBD1 | TRBJ1-1 | few | TRBV4-3 | TGCGCCAGCAGCCACGGACAGGGGCAGAATGAAGCTTTCTTT | CASSHGQGQNEAFF
NA | TRBJ2-7 | few | TRBV12-3/TRBV12-4 | TGTGCCAGCAGTTTCGACGGCTACTCCTACGAGCAGTACTTC | CASSFDGYSYEQYF
NA | TRBJ2-7 | few | TRBV4-2 | TGTGCCAGCAGCCAAGATAGCGGCAACTCCTACGAGCAGTACTTC | CASSQDSGNSYEQYF
NA | TRBJ2-5 | few | TRBV4-2 | TGTGCCAGCAGCCAAGATTGGGGCTTCCTAGAGACCCAGTACTTC | CASSQDWGFLETQYF
TRBD2 | TRBJ2-3 | NA | TRBV12-5 | TGTGCTAGTGGCCGGACTAGCGGTTGGAGGGATACGCAGTATTTT | CASGRTSGWRDTQYF
TRBD2 | TRBJ2-5 | NA | TRBV5-1 | TGCGCCAGCAGCTTGGTCCGCATCCTAGCGGGAGAATGGCAAGAGACCCAGTACTTC | CASSLVRILAGEWQETQYF
NA | TRBJ2-3 | few | TRBV7-2 | TGTGCCAGCAGCACAGTCGCAACAGATACGCAGTATTTT | CASSTVATDTQYF
NA | TRBJ2-1 | few | TRBV12-3/TRBV12-4 | TGTGCCAGCAGTTTTGGGACTCCGAATGGTGAGCAGTTCTTC | CASSFGTPNGEQFF
NA | TRBJ2-7 | many | TRBV12-3/TRBV12-4 | TGTGCCAGTAGCTTTGGGGGGGAGCAGTACTTC | CASSFGGEQYF
NA | TRBJ1-2 | NA | TRBV7-2 | TGTGCCAGCAGCCCATCGGGGGGCCCTAACTATGGCTACACCTTC | CASSPSGGPNYGYTF
TRBD2 | TRBJ2-1 | few | TRBV6-4 | TGTGCCAGCGGGCAGACTAGCGGGAACAATGAGCAGTTCTTC | CASGQTSGNNEQFF
NA | TRBJ2-3 | NA | TRBV10-3 | TGTGCCATCAGTGAGGGTTCTTCAAGCACAGATACGCAGTATTTT | CAISEGSSSTDTQYF
TRBD2 | TRBJ2-1 | few | TRBV27 | TGTGCCAGCAGTATTAGCGGGGGAAACTACAATGAGCAGTTCTTC | CASSISGGNYNEQFF
TRBD1 | TRBJ1-1 | few | TRBV6-5 | TGTGCCAGCAGTTCGACAGGGGGCAGGGAAGCTTTCTTT | CASSSTGGREAFF